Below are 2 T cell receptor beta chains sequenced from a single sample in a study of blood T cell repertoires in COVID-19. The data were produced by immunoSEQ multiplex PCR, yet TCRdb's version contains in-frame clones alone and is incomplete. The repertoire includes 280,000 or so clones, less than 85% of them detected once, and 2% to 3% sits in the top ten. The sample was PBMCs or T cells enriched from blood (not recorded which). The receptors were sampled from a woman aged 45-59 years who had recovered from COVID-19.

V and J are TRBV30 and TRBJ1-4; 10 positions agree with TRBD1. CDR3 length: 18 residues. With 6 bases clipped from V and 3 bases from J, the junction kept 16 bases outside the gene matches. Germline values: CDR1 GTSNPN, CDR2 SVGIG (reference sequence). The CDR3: CACLNNPGQGPANEKLFF. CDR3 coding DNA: TGTGCCTGCCTTAACAACCCGGGACAGGGGCCGGCTAATGAAAAACTGTTTTTT.

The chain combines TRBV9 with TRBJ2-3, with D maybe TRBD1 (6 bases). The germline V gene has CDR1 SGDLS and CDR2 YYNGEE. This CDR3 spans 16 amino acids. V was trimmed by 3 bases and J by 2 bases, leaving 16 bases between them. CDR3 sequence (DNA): TGTGCCAGCAGCGCCGGCCTGGGACAAGTCACAGATACGCAGTATTTT. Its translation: CASSAGLGQVTDTQYF.